The 14 T cell receptor beta chains given below trace back to one sample, sequenced in a study of siplizumab effects on memory and regulatory T cells. Profiling relied on immunoSEQ multiplex PCR, and the TCRdb table lists in-frame clones only, not all of them. The sample carries tens of thousands of clones, over 85% recorded once. Sequencing input: CD8+ T cells sorted from blood. The source is a human donor in good health.

This sequence joins TRBV5-6 and TRBJ1-6; D is unresolved. This CDR3 has 15 amino acids. Trimming removed 0 bases at V and 7 bases at J, with 11 bases between. Germline V gene data show CDR1 as SGHDT and CDR2 as YYEEEE. CDR3 protein: CASSLDRFGNSPLHF. CDR3 DNA sequence: TGTGCCAGCAGCTTGGACAGATTCGGGAATTCACCCCTCCACTTT.

This sequence joins TRBV30 and TRBJ2-3; a possible D gene is TRBD2 (6 bases). CDR1 and CDR2 (germline): GTSNPN, SVGIG (reference sequence). The CDR3 length is 15 residues. V lost 2 bases to trimming and J lost 2 bases, with 14 bases between them. In nucleotides, the CDR3 is TGTGCCTGGAGTCTAATAGCGGTTTTCACAGATACGCAGTATTTT. This translates into CAWSLIAVFTDTQYF.

The CDR3 reads CASSRSGSENNEQFF. CDR3 sequence (DNA): TGTGCCAGCAGCAGAAGCGGGTCGGAAAACAATGAGCAGTTCTTC. The rearrangement joins TRBV7-8 to TRBJ2-1, with D possibly matching TRBD2 (6 bases). The length of the CDR3 is 15 residues. With 5 bases removed from V and 5 bases from J, the gap between germline ends came to 16 bases. Germline V gene sequence: CDR1 SGHVS, CDR2 FQNEAQ.

This chain links TRBV5-6 with TRBJ2-1; D is undetermined. Trimming pared 1 base from V and 4 bases from J, leaving 9 bases between. CDR3 length: 14 amino acids. Germline lookup yields CDR1 SGHDT and CDR2 YYEEEE. The chain's CDR3 is CASSLLSGYNEQFF. The CDR3 DNA reads as TGTGCCAGCAGCTTGCTATCAGGTTACAATGAGCAGTTCTTC.

The CDR3 protein is CASSPDRALNQETQYF. The CDR3, as DNA: TGTGCCAGCAGTCCAGACAGGGCACTTAACCAAGAGACCCAGTACTTC. J is TRBJ2-5 and V is TRBV27, with 7 bases identical to TRBD1. Germline values: CDR1 MNHEY, CDR2 SMNVEV (reference sequence). The CDR3 totals 16 residues. V trimming: 5 bases; J trimming: 0 bases; junction bases outside the gene matches: 9.

This chain connects TRBV27 to TRBJ2-6, with a tentative D call TRBD2 (6 bases). This CDR3 region has 22 residues. V lost 5 bases to trimming and J lost 2 bases, with 31 bases between them. The germline gives CDR1 MNHEY, CDR2 SMNVEV (reference sequence). The CDR3 sequence is CASSVGLFVGGLTPAGANVLTF. The DNA for the CDR3 is TGTGCCAGCAGTGTAGGTCTCTTTGTGGGGGGATTAACTCCAGCTGGGGCCAACGTCCTGACTTTC.

CDR3 region: CASSDRVGGKLFF. The DNA for the CDR3 is TGTGCCAGCTCTGACAGGGTCGGGGGAAAACTGTTTTTT. The V call is TRBV27, the J call TRBJ1-4; TRBD1 agrees at 7 bases. CDR1 and CDR2 from the germline V gene are MNHEY and SMNVEV (reference sequence). The CDR3 runs 13 residues. J lost 10 bases, V lost 8 bases, and 10 bases had no gene match. The full variable domain, with the rest looked up from reference TRBV27 and TRBJ1-4, is EAQVTQNPRYLITVTGKKLTVTCSQNMNHEYMSWYRQDPGLGLRQIYYSMNVEVTDKGDVPEGYKVSRKEKRNFPLILESPSPNQTSLYFCASSDRVGGKLFFGSGTQLSVL.

The chain recombines TRBV7-9 with TRBJ2-5; 7 positions agree with TRBD2. Germline lookup yields CDR1 SEHNR and CDR2 FQNEAQ (reference sequence). The CDR3 is 15 residues long. V was clipped by 0 bases and J by 5 bases; unmatched bases: 6. CDR3 sequence reads: CASSLAGRVDETQYF. The CDR3 region has the DNA TGTGCCAGCAGCTTAGCGGGGAGGGTTGATGAGACCCAGTACTTC.

The chain is built from TRBV4-2 and TRBJ1-5, with D maybe TRBD1 (5 bases). Trimming pared 3 bases from V and 7 bases from J, leaving 13 bases between. The CDR3 spans 14 residues. The germline CDR1 and CDR2 sequences are LGHNA and YNFKEQ. Here the CDR3 DNA reads TGTGCCAGCAGCCAGGGGGGGAGTGGCCAGCCCCAGCATTTT. It encodes CASSQGGSGQPQHF.

The chain joins TRBV29-1 to TRBJ2-1; D may correspond to TRBD1 or TRBD2 (5 bases each). Between the trimmed V and J ends, which lost 6 bases and 5 bases, there was a span of 14 bases. Germline CDR1 and CDR2: SQVTM and ANQGSEA. The CDR3 has 13 amino acids. The CDR3 reads CSVLGTIDNEQFF. CDR3 bases: TGCAGCGTGCTCGGGACCATTGACAATGAGCAGTTCTTC.

The chain couples TRBV19 to TRBJ1-1; D is unclear. CDR3 length equals 15 residues. V was trimmed by 5 bases and J by 1 base, leaving 14 bases between them. Germline assignment: CDR1 LNHDA and CDR2 SQIVND (reference sequence). CDR3 sequence (DNA): TGTGCCAGTAGTCTCTCGGTTTCCTGGAACACTGAAGCTTTCTTT. Translation: CASSLSVSWNTEAFF.

This clone was detected ten times or more. The chain joins TRBV27 to TRBJ2-7; D gene uncertain. Between the trimmed V and J ends, which lost 3 bases and 0 bases, there was a span of 9 bases. The CDR3 spans 14 residues. CDR1 and CDR2 from the germline V gene are MNHEY and SMNVEV (reference sequence). CDR3 in amino acids: CASSLGRTSYEQYF. The DNA of the CDR3 is TGTGCCAGCAGTTTGGGCAGGACCTCCTACGAGCAGTACTTC.

The chain has TRBV4-1 and TRBJ2-1; D call uncertain. Trimming stripped 1 base from V and 8 bases from J, with 12 bases between. Germline assignment: CDR1 MGHRA and CDR2 YSYEKL. CDR3 length: 14 residues. The CDR3, as DNA: TGCGCCAGCAGCCAAGGTTCTAGTAGGTATGAGCAGTTCTTC. This codes for CASSQGSSRYEQFF.

This chain uses TRBV27 with TRBJ2-7; 10 bases are a match to TRBD2. Germline CDR1 is MNHEY and CDR2 is SMNVEV (reference sequence). Trimming at V came to 3 bases and at J to 3 bases, leaving 2 bases not matched to a gene. There are 14 residues in the CDR3. In DNA, the CDR3 is TGTGCCAGCAGTTTTGTAGCGGGGGGCTACGAGCAGTACTTC. Translated, it gives CASSFVAGGYEQYF.